This T cell receptor (beta chain) was observed in a study of cytomegalovirus exposure and HLA in healthy donors. CDR1 is SGHDT and CDR2 is YYEEEE in the germline V gene. The CDR3 sequence is 15 residues long. V was shortened by 2 bases and J by 0 bases, with 6 bases between the two germline ends. The PCR used 60 Vbeta and 13 Jbeta primers. Clones were read by immunoSEQ multiplex PCR, and TCRdb kept only the in-frame ones, dropping some. The sample has some 160,000 clones, roughly 80% seen once. This clonotype was sampled from a male donor in good health and CMV-seronegative. Sequenced sample: PBMCs. J is TRBJ2-6 and V is TRBV5-6, with D hard to call. The CDR3 reads CASSFWHSGANVLTF. CDR3 sequence (DNA): TGTGCCAGCAGCTTTTGGCACTCTGGGGCCAACGTCCTGACTTTC.